This T cell receptor beta chain was recovered during a study of glioma-infiltrating T cells. As for the study in general: Dexamethasone exposure before glioma surgery was limited to six or fewer days. General observations from the study: Gliomas, especially low-grade, showed above-expected tissue-blood divergence; non-neoplastic patients showed below. Patients with low tissue-blood divergence carried a signature set of shared blood CDR3 motifs.

TCR alpha and beta CDR3 regions were amplified from RNA using iRepertoire nested multiplex PCR. TCRdb reprocessed the multiplex PCR reads with MiXCR, giving one entry per CDR3 protein. Of around 390,000 distinct CDR3 sequences in the sample, about 40% were seen once. Of note for this clonotype: Its target is not known.

The clonotype was recovered from a human donor with low-grade glioma or glioblastoma, undergoing nonglioma brain surgery, or in good health (not recorded which). The material sequenced was glioma tissue, nonneoplastic brain tissue, or PBMCs (not recorded which).

This chain's CDR3 is CASSDLQGRGSYNEQFF. CDR3 DNA: TGTGCCAGCAGTGATCTACAGGGAAGGGGATCCTACAATGAGCAGTTCTTC. The genes are TRBV25-1 and TRBJ2-1, with D possibly being TRBD1 (6 bases). Looked up from germline, CDR1 is MGHDK and CDR2 is SYGVNS. The germline V and J ends were trimmed by 3 bases and 1 base, with 16 bases remaining between them. The CDR3 sequence is 17 residues long.